This T cell receptor (beta chain) was obtained from a study of blood T cell repertoires in COVID-19. On the study more broadly: The United States, Italy and Spain provided the acute and convalescent COVID-19 samples.

This CDR3 is built from 16 residues. Germline CDR1 SGHTA, CDR2 FQGNSA. Notes on this clone: One end of the junction does not line up with germline, which may come from a read error.

Libraries were prepared by immunoSEQ multiplex PCR; TCRdb keeps only in-frame clonotypes and omits some of them. The table lists fewer than 85,000 clones, about three quarters of them singletons, with less than 40% in the top ten. Input material: peripheral blood. This chain joins TRBV7-2 and TRBJ1-3, with 8 bases identical to TRBD1. The clonotype was recovered from an older woman with acute or convalescent COVID-19. CDR3 bases: TGTGCCAGCAGCCTACTGGCCGGGACAGGTTTCCCTGTCCCTCATTTT. Protein: CASSLLAGTGFPVPHF.